A single sample gave rise to the 10 T cell receptor beta chains below, sequenced in a study of post-analysis software for immune sequencing data. Findings of the study overall: Roughly five TRBV segments occurring more often in patients than controls included TRBV5-6, TRBV5-1 and TRBV20-1.

No antigen has been identified for these receptors. Unique-molecular-identifier-tagged TCR beta cDNA libraries were used. TCRdb independently ran MiXCR on the PCR reads; one entry per CDR3 protein. The sample carries approximately 350,000 distinct CDR3 sequences, roughly 36% recorded once. The sample was blood. These receptors all come from a girl under 18 with multiple sclerosis.

This clonotype was picked up a small number of times. This chain uses TRBV7-9 with TRBJ1-1; TRBD1 matches at 8 bases. The CDR3 runs 17 residues. Germline CDR1 is SEHNR and CDR2 is FQNEAQ (reference sequence). V shed 2 bases and J 0 bases; nucleotides not matched to a gene: 8. The CDR3 spells CASSLPLRQGLNTEAFF. The CDR3 DNA is TGTGCCAGCAGCTTACCCCTAAGACAGGGGTTGAACACTGAAGCTTTCTTT.

This clonotype has at least ten counts. The chain uses TRBV7-9 and TRBJ1-2; TRBD1 aligns across 7 bases. The length of the CDR3 is 13 residues. V shed 5 bases, J shed 6 bases, and the junction held 6 bases outside the gene matches. Germline V lookup: CDR1 SEHNR, CDR2 FQNEAQ (reference sequence). This CDR3 is CASSKTGADGYTF. The CDR3 DNA is TGTGCCAGCAGCAAAACAGGGGCGGATGGCTACACCTTC.

The V call is TRBV30, the J call TRBJ2-7; TRBD1 or TRBD2 may be the D gene (6 bases each). V lost 3 bases and J 2 bases, leaving 14 bases between the germline ends. This CDR3 is 14 amino acids long. The germline V gene has CDR1 GTSNPN and CDR2 SVGIG (reference sequence). The CDR3 bases are TGTGCCTGGAGCGGGGGTACAGGGACCTACGAGCAGTACTTC. Protein product: CAWSGGTGTYEQYF. The variable domain in full, completed from reference TRBV30 and TRBJ2-7, reads SQTIHQWPATLVQPVGSPLSLECTVEGTSNPNLYWYRQAAGRGLQLLFYSVGIGQISSEVPQNLSASRPQDRQFILSSKKLLLSDSGFYLCAWSGGTGTYEQYFGPGTRLTVT.

The chain employs TRBV6-5 and TRBJ1-2; D is perhaps TRBD1 (6 bases). The V gene lost 5 bases and the J gene lost 2 bases, with 12 bases spanning the gap. CDR1 MNHEY and CDR2 SVGAGI come from the germline V gene. The CDR3 is 14 residues long. The DNA of the CDR3 is TGTGCCAGCAGTCCGCTGACAGGCAACTATGGCTACACCTTC. Residues: CASSPLTGNYGYTF.

This clonotype was counted a few times. The chain uses TRBV20-1 and TRBJ2-5; 7 bases map to TRBD2. Trimming took 1 base from V and 4 from J; bases not matched to a gene: 6. Germline lookup yields CDR1 DFQATT and CDR2 SNEGSKA (reference sequence). The CDR3 is 14 amino acids. The CDR3 bases are TGCAGTGCTAGAGTAATGACTAGCACAGAGACCCAGTACTTC. Its translation: CSARVMTSTETQYF.

Of note for this clonotype: One junction end disagrees with the germline gene, perhaps due to a read error. The chain combines TRBV27 with TRBJ2-5, with TRBD1 matching 7 bases. The CDR3 contains 14 residues. CDR1 is MNHEY and CDR2 is SMNVEV in the germline V gene (reference sequence). The CDR3, as DNA: TGTGCCAGCAGCTTATCCTTAGGGGGCGAAAGGCAGGACTTC. Translation: CASSLSLGGERQDF.

The chain recombines TRBV12-3 or TRBV12-4 with TRBJ2-1, with no clear D. Trimming pared 5 bases from V and 0 bases from J, leaving 8 bases between. This CDR3 comprises 14 residues. CDR3 region: CASSPPGSYNEQFF. CDR3 bases: TGTGCCAGCAGTCCCCCTGGCTCCTACAATGAGCAGTTCTTC.

The chain uses TRBV2 and TRBJ2-7; possible D gene TRBD2, 6 bases. The end of the DNA fits TRBJ2-5 better, so the J call may be wrong. This CDR3 region has 12 residues. Per the germline V gene, CDR1 is SNHLY and CDR2 is FYNNEI. The CDR3 DNA follows: TGTGCCAGCTCGGGGGAAGGAGAGACCCAGTACTTC. It yields the protein CASSGEGETQYF.

The CDR3 spells CSVEGKQGRVTQYF. The CDR3 DNA is TGCAGCGTTGAAGGGAAGCAGGGACGCGTGACCCAGTACTTC. The chain couples TRBV29-1 to TRBJ2-5; the D gene could be TRBD1 or TRBD2 (5 bases each). This CDR3 is 14 amino acids long. V lost 1 base to trimming and J lost 7 bases, with 16 bases between them. Per the germline V gene, CDR1 is SQVTM and CDR2 is ANQGSEA.

The J gene is TRBJ1-1, the V gene TRBV20-1; tentatively, D is TRBD1 (5 bases). V lost 4 bases and J lost 1, with 13 bases in between. The CDR3 length is 14 residues. The germline gives CDR1 DFQATT, CDR2 SNEGSKA (reference sequence). CDR3 protein: CSATITGGNTEAFF. The CDR3 nucleotides are TGCAGTGCTACCATAACAGGTGGGAACACTGAAGCTTTCTTT.